Listed here are 3 T cell receptor beta chains from one sample, sequenced in a study of cytomegalovirus exposure and HLA in healthy donors. PCR used 60 Vbeta primers and 13 Jbeta primers. The data were produced by immunoSEQ multiplex PCR, yet TCRdb's version contains in-frame clones alone and is incomplete. Of roughly 100,000 clones listed, 10% to 15% are singletons. Sequencing was carried out using PBMCs. Receptor source: a middle-aged man in good health and CMV-seropositive.

This clone appeared a few times. This chain uses TRBV7-2 with TRBJ2-2, with D unresolved. With 2 bases removed from V and 2 bases from J, the gap between germline ends came to 9 bases. This CDR3 is 15 amino acids long. From germline, CDR1 is SGHTA and CDR2 FQGNSA. The CDR3 coding sequence is TGTGCCAGCAGCTTAAAGCGCCTTAACACCGGGGAGCTGTTTTTT. This translates into CASSLKRLNTGELFF.

This clone appeared a few times. The chain recombines TRBV15 with TRBJ2-1; D gene uncertain. CDR3 length: 15 residues. The germline V and J ends were trimmed by 0 bases and 4 bases, with 10 bases remaining between them. Germline loops: CDR1 LNHNV, CDR2 YYDKDF (reference sequence). CDR3 sequence: CATSRDPAGYNEQFF. CDR3 DNA sequence: TGTGCCACCAGCAGAGATCCGGCCGGGTACAATGAGCAGTTCTTC. The full variable domain, with the rest looked up from reference TRBV15 and TRBJ2-1, is DAMVIQNPRYQVTQFGKPVTLSCSQTLNHNVMYWYQQKSSQAPKLLFHYYDKDFNNEADTPDNFQSRRPNTSFCFLDIRSPGLGDTAMYLCATSRDPAGYNEQFFGPGTRLTVL.

This clone was counted only a few times. The rearrangement joins TRBV19 to TRBJ1-5; D gene uncertain. V was cut by 5 bases and J by 1 base, with 15 bases left in between. This CDR3 is built from 16 residues. Germline loops: CDR1 LNHDA, CDR2 SQIVND (reference sequence). The CDR3 loop reads CASSSIGTVSNQPQHF. CDR3 nucleotides: TGTGCCAGTAGTTCGATAGGCACAGTAAGCAATCAGCCCCAGCATTTT.